This T cell receptor (beta chain) originates from a study of cytotoxic CD8 clonotypes in ibrutinib-treated CLL. Measured with immunoSEQ multiplex PCR; TCRdb has only the in-frame clones, and not every one. This sample has 200,000 to 250,000 clones, with 70% found just once. V was shortened by 4 bases and J by 1 base, with 10 bases between the two germline ends. Germline loops: CDR1 SNHLY, CDR2 FYNNEI. This CDR3 comprises 14 residues. The sequenced sample was PBMCs, obtained after 24 months of ibrutinib treatment. The chain joins TRBV2 to TRBJ1-1; D possibly corresponds to TRBD1 (6 bases). The receptor comes from a human donor with chronic lymphocytic leukemia. The CDR3, as DNA: TGTGCCAGCAGTGGAACAGGGACGAACACTGAAGCTTTCTTT. It yields the protein CASSGTGTNTEAFF. Full variable domain (missing parts from reference TRBV2 and TRBJ1-1): EPEVTQTPSHQVTQMGQEVILRCVPISNHLYFYWYRQILGQKVEFLVSFYNNEISEKSEIFDDQFSVERPDGSNFTLKIRSTKLEDSAMYFCASSGTGTNTEAFFGQGTRLTVV.